One sample yielded the 23 T cell receptor beta chains listed below, sequenced in a study of OX40 agonist ivuxolimab in advanced cancers. Assay: immunoSEQ multiplex PCR; the TCRdb copy retains only in-frame clones and omits some. The table has tens of thousands of clones, 80% seen once. This sample comprised CD4+ or CD8+ T cells sorted from blood, obtained in a trial of the OX40 agonist ivuxolimab. The receptors were sampled from an adult with an advanced solid tumor such as melanoma, head and neck, liver or kidney cancer.

This clone came up once. The J gene is TRBJ2-1, the V gene TRBV27, with 10 bases matching TRBD2. The CDR3 has 16 amino acids. CDR1 MNHEY and CDR2 SMNVEV come from the germline V gene (reference sequence). Trimming removed 7 bases from V and 4 bases from J; junction bases left unmatched: 10. The CDR3 here is CASIPTSGLGYNEQFF. The DNA for the CDR3 is TGTGCCAGCATCCCGACTAGCGGGTTAGGGTACAATGAGCAGTTCTTC.

This chain joins TRBV7-2 and TRBJ2-1, with D perhaps assigned TRBD1 or TRBD2 (5 bases each). Germline lookup yields CDR1 SGHTA and CDR2 FQGNSA. Trimming shortened V by 4 bases and J by 8 bases, and 18 bases separated the two germline ends. CDR3 length equals 15 residues. CDR3 bases: TGTGCCAGCAGCTGGGGACCACCACCTTCCGATGAGCAGTTCTTC. Translation: CASSWGPPPSDEQFF. Using reference TRBV7-2 and TRBJ2-1 for the parts outside the CDR3, the full variable domain is GAGVSQSPSNKVTEKGKDVELRCDPISGHTALYWYRQSLGQGLEFLIYFQGNSAPDKSGLPSDRFSAERTGGSVSTLTIQRTQQEDSAVYLCASSWGPPPSDEQFFGPGTRLTVL.

The chain couples TRBV5-6 to TRBJ1-4; D uncertain. The ends were cut back, 2 bases at V and 3 bases at J, with 8 bases in the middle. The CDR3 consists of 14 residues. CDR1 is SGHDT, CDR2 YYEEEE, per germline. CDR3: CASSFSIPNEKLFF. DNA for the CDR3: TGTGCCAGCAGCTTTAGCATACCTAATGAAAAACTGTTTTTT.

The J gene is TRBJ2-1, the V gene TRBV7-2; D may be TRBD2 (6 bases). V was clipped by 5 bases and J by 2 bases, with 16 bases between them. The V gene's germline CDR1 is SGHTA and CDR2 FQGNSA. This CDR3 is 16 amino acids long. The CDR3 DNA sequence: TGTGCCAGCAGCCAATCATATCCGGGGGCCTACAATGAGCAGTTCTTC. Translation: CASSQSYPGAYNEQFF.

V is TRBV28 and J is TRBJ2-7; D not resolved. V lost 6 bases and J lost 2, with 8 bases in between. Looked up from germline, CDR1 is MDHEN and CDR2 is SYDVKM. The CDR3 covers 12 residues. The CDR3: CASRRTAYEQYF. The CDR3 DNA reads TGTGCCAGCAGAAGGACCGCCTACGAGCAGTACTTC.

The rearrangement links TRBV29-1 to TRBJ2-5, with 10 bases lining up with TRBD1. Germline V gene data show CDR1 as SQVTM and CDR2 as ANQGSEA. Trimming took 1 base from V and 5 from J; bases not matched to a gene: 10. This CDR3 is 16 amino acids long. The CDR3 spells CSVEVPGQGGRETQYF. For the CDR3, the DNA is TGCAGCGTTGAAGTACCCGGACAGGGGGGTCGGGAGACCCAGTACTTC. Using reference TRBV29-1 and TRBJ2-5 for the parts outside the CDR3, the full variable domain is SAVISQKPSRDICQRGTSLTIQCQVDSQVTMMFWYRQQPGQSLTLIATANQGSEATYESGFVIDKFPISRPNLTFSTLTVSNMSPEDSSIYLCSVEVPGQGGRETQYFGPGTRLLVL.

CDR3 bases: TGTGCCATAGGACAGCCGGGAGGTTCACCCCTCCACTTT. Protein: CAIGQPGGSPLHF. The chain combines TRBV10-3 with TRBJ1-6; possibly TRBD1 for D (6 bases). Trimming removed 9 bases from V and 9 bases from J, with 15 bases in between. The CDR3 is 13 residues long. Germline V gene sequence: CDR1 ENHRY, CDR2 SYGVKD.

The rearrangement uses TRBV5-1 and TRBJ1-1, with TRBD1 identical over 9 bases. Germline V CDR1 and CDR2: SGHRS, YFSETQ. The CDR3 runs to 15 residues. J lost 2 bases, V lost 1 base, and 3 bases had no gene match. CDR3 DNA: TGCGCCAGCAGCTTGTCGGGACAGGGAAACACTGAAGCTTTCTTT. It translates to CASSLSGQGNTEAFF.

This chain links TRBV6-1 with TRBJ2-7; D ambiguous. This CDR3 comprises 13 residues. V lost 4 bases and J 3 bases, leaving 10 bases between the germline ends. Germline V lookup: CDR1 MNHNS, CDR2 SASEGT. The CDR3 here is CASSGEHLYEQYF. The CDR3 nucleotides read TGTGCCAGCAGTGGGGAACATCTCTACGAGCAGTACTTC.

This rearrangement joins TRBV7-9 to TRBJ1-5; D unresolved. The CDR3 loop spans 13 amino acids. The V end lost 7 bases, the J end lost 2 bases, and 9 bases lay between the germline ends. Germline loops: CDR1 SEHNR, CDR2 FQNEAQ (reference sequence). The CDR3 region has the DNA TGTGCCAGCACCTCTTCGGGCAATCAGCCCCAGCATTTT. This translates into CASTSSGNQPQHF.

The rearrangement links TRBV4-1 to TRBJ1-1, with 9 nucleotides matching TRBD1. The V gene's germline CDR1 is MGHRA and CDR2 YSYEKL. With V trimmed by 4 bases and J by 0 bases, 6 bases remained unmatched. This CDR3 region has 16 residues. In DNA form, the CDR3 reads TGCGCCAGCAGCCTAGCCGGGACAGGGTTGAACACTGAAGCTTTCTTT. Protein product: CASSLAGTGLNTEAFF.

The rearrangement links TRBV7-3 to TRBJ2-3; 8 bases align to TRBD2. This CDR3 comprises 16 residues. Germline trimming cut 5 bases from V and 4 bases from J; bases unmatched to any gene: 11. Germline CDR1 and CDR2: SGHTA and FQGTGA. The CDR3 sequence: CASSPVSGRRADTQYF. CDR3 nucleotides: TGTGCCAGCAGCCCCGTGAGCGGGAGAAGGGCAGATACGCAGTATTTT.

V and J are TRBV4-1 and TRBJ2-1, with D possibly being TRBD2 (5 bases). CDR3 length: 17 amino acids. CDR1 is MGHRA and CDR2 is YSYEKL in the germline V gene. Trimming took off 2 bases at V and 0 bases at J, with 14 bases between the two ends. CDR3 sequence (DNA): TGCGCCAGCAGCCAAACCGGAACGGGGAGCTCCTACAATGAGCAGTTCTTC. It codes for CASSQTGTGSSYNEQFF.

The chain is built from TRBV6-5 and TRBJ1-4, with D hard to call. Germline CDR1 is MNHEY and CDR2 is SVGAGI. The CDR3 runs to 12 residues. V lost 6 bases, J lost 10 bases, and 12 bases lay in between. The CDR3 sequence: CASSPEGRKLFF. Written as DNA, the CDR3 is TGTGCCAGCAGCCCGGAGGGTCGAAAACTGTTTTTT.

This chain connects TRBV5-1 to TRBJ2-7; 12 bases map to TRBD2. The V gene end was trimmed by 5 bases and the J gene end by 1 base; junction bases not matched to a gene: 1. The CDR3 has 14 amino acids. The germline V gene has CDR1 SGHRS and CDR2 YFSETQ. The CDR3, as DNA: TGCGCCAGCAGTGGACTAGCGGGATCCTACGAGCAGTACTTC. The encoded protein is CASSGLAGSYEQYF. Combining the CDR3 with reference TRBV5-1 and TRBJ2-7 gives the whole variable domain KAGVTQTPRYLIKTRGQQVTLSCSPISGHRSVSWYQQTPGQGLQFLFEYFSETQRNKGNFPGRFSGRQFSNSRSEMNVSTLELGDSALYLCASSGLAGSYEQYFGPGTRLTVT.

The rearrangement joins TRBV28 to TRBJ2-7; 8 positions agree with TRBD1. CDR3 size: 15 residues. The germline V gene encodes CDR1 MDHEN and CDR2 SYDVKM. With V trimmed by 5 bases and J by 1 base, 7 bases remained unmatched. This CDR3 is CASSPETGASYEQYF. DNA of the CDR3: TGTGCCAGCAGTCCCGAGACAGGGGCGTCCTACGAGCAGTACTTC.

The V gene is TRBV7-3, the J gene TRBJ2-5; D is perhaps TRBD2 (5 bases). The CDR3 loop spans 20 amino acids. Germline V gives CDR1 SGHTA, CDR2 FQGTGA. The ends were cut back, 5 bases at V and 4 bases at J, with 32 bases in the middle. The CDR3 nucleotides read TGTGCCAGCAGCCCCCGTAATGCCTGGGGTCCCCAGAGACTACCAGAGACCCAGTACTTC. Translation gives CASSPRNAWGPQRLPETQYF.

The rearrangement uses TRBV7-9 and TRBJ1-1; D gene ambiguous. Germline CDR1 is SEHNR and CDR2 is FQNEAQ (reference sequence). The CDR3 extends over 14 amino acids. V gave up 5 bases and J gave up 0 bases, with 10 bases separating them. DNA for the CDR3: TGTGCCAGCAGCCCTAAGGGCCTGAACACTGAAGCTTTCTTT. It translates to CASSPKGLNTEAFF.

The J gene is TRBJ2-7, the V gene TRBV6-7; D is unclear. TRBV6-7 falls under the ORF class, with uncertain function. V was cut by 1 base and J by 5 bases, with 0 bases left in between. The CDR3 contains 10 residues. This chain's CDR3 is CASSYYEQYF. For the CDR3, the DNA is TGTGCCAGCAGTTACTACGAGCAGTACTTC.

The rearrangement uses TRBV6-6 and TRBJ1-6, with TRBD1 as a possible D gene (5 bases). Germline lookup yields CDR1 MNHNY and CDR2 SVGAGI (reference sequence). V was shortened by 6 bases and J by 7 bases, with 16 bases between the two germline ends. The CDR3 is 15 amino acids. This chain's CDR3 is CASSWDPRRNSPLHF. CDR3 DNA sequence: TGTGCCAGCAGCTGGGACCCCCGGAGGAATTCACCCCTCCACTTT.

The chain couples TRBV29-1 to TRBJ1-2; 12 nucleotides align to TRBD1. CDR3 length equals 15 residues. Germline lookup yields CDR1 SQVTM and CDR2 ANQGSEA. J lost 4 bases, V lost 6 bases, and 9 bases had no gene match. This CDR3 is CSVAGTGGAGYGYTF. DNA for the CDR3: TGCAGCGTAGCCGGGACAGGGGGCGCCGGCTATGGCTACACCTTC.

The V gene is TRBV7-9, the J gene TRBJ2-3; the match to TRBD2 covers 12 bases. The CDR3 is made up of 16 amino acids. Germline V gene lookup returns CDR1 SEHNR and CDR2 FQNEAQ (reference sequence). Unmatched junction bases numbered 6, after V lost 5 bases and J lost 3 bases. CDR3 sequence (DNA): TGTGCCAGCAGCCCCCCAGGACTAGCGGGAACAGATACGCAGTATTTT. Translated, it gives CASSPPGLAGTDTQYF.

V and J are TRBV6-1 and TRBJ2-2; the match to TRBD2 covers 8 bases. V dropped 8 bases and J dropped 3; count of bases not matched to a gene: 5. The CDR3 runs to 14 residues. In germline, CDR1 is MNHNS, CDR2 SASEGT. This CDR3 is CASGREEDTGELFF. As DNA, the CDR3 is TGTGCCAGCGGGCGGGAGGAGGACACCGGGGAGCTGTTTTTT.